These 18 T cell receptor beta chains came from one sample sequenced in a study of CXCR3-negative and CXCR3-positive naive CD8 T cells. The libraries of TRB cDNA were prepared using 5' RACE with UMI labels. TCRdb processed the 5' RACE reads again and assigns one entry to each CDR3 protein, with no DNA. The sample has about 90,000 distinct CDR3 sequences. The specimen sequenced was naive CXCR3- CD8+ T cells from blood. Documented subset: CD45RO-CCR7+CD27+CD95- naive CD8+ T cells lacking CXCR3 (TNR3-). The receptors here all came from a human donor in good health. Some clones in this sample may be carry-over from other donors' samples.

This chain links TRBV30 with TRBJ1-1; TCRdb indicates TRBD1, and absent DNA this call remains unverified. CDR3 length: 12 residues. Germline CDR1 is GTSNPN and CDR2 is SVGIG (reference sequence). CDR3 sequence reads: CAWSVGEVEAFF. The full variable domain, in which reference TRBV30 and TRBJ1-1 provide the parts outside the CDR3, is SQTIHQWPATLVQPVGSPLSLECTVEGTSNPNLYWYRQAAGRGLQLLFYSVGIGQISSEVPQNLSASRPQDRQFILSSKKLLLSDSGFYLCAWSVGEVEAFFGQGTRLTVV.

The genes are TRBV7-9 and TRBJ2-3. Germline assignment: CDR1 SEHNR and CDR2 FQNEAQ (reference sequence). There are 15 residues in the CDR3. The CDR3 sequence: CASSLDFRAADTQYF.

The chain carries TRBV12-3 or TRBV12-4 and TRBJ2-1; checking the TCRdb D call of TRBD1 is not possible without DNA. The CDR3 has 14 residues. The CDR3 protein is CASYQAPFGNEQFF.

The rearrangement uses TRBV29-1 and TRBJ2-7; no DNA is available, so the TRBD1 call from TCRdb remains unchecked. Germline values: CDR1 SQVTM, CDR2 ANQGSEA. CDR3 length: 12 amino acids. The CDR3 sequence is CSVGTRTYEQYF.

The chain employs TRBV19 and TRBJ2-3; no DNA is available, so the TRBD1 call from TCRdb remains unchecked. The germline gives CDR1 LNHDA, CDR2 SQIVND (reference sequence). The CDR3 is 14 residues long. CDR3 loop: CASRDRATTDTQYF. Complete variable domain (other parts from reference TRBV19 and TRBJ2-3): DGGITQSPKYLFRKEGQNVTLSCEQNLNHDAMYWYRQDPGQGLRLIYYSQIVNDFQKGDIAEGYSVSREKKESFPLTVTSAQKNPTAFYLCASRDRATTDTQYFGPGTRLTVL.

The gene calls are TRBV29-1 and TRBJ2-2; TCRdb outputs TRBD1, but without DNA this stays unchecked. The CDR3 has 14 residues. Germline assignment: CDR1 SQVTM and CDR2 ANQGSEA. The CDR3 sequence is CSGRMDRDTGELFF.

This chain joins TRBV11-1 and TRBJ2-7; the D gene TCRdb calls, TRBD1, cannot be checked with no DNA. The CDR3 contains 14 residues. CDR1 is SGHAT and CDR2 is FQDESV in the germline V gene (reference sequence). The CDR3 sequence: CASSLETGGYEQYF.

This chain links TRBV11-2 with TRBJ2-7; TCRdb picks TRBD2, but there is no DNA to check that call. CDR1 is SGHAT, CDR2 FQNNGV, per germline. CDR3 size: 15 residues. The CDR3 loop reads CASSPAYGGSYEQYF.

This chain joins TRBV7-9 and TRBJ1-2. CDR1 and CDR2 (germline): SEHNR, FQNEAQ (reference sequence). This CDR3 has 12 residues. This CDR3 reads CAAQVMNYGYTF.

V gene TRBV6-5 combines with J gene TRBJ2-2. Germline V gene data show CDR1 as MNHEY and CDR2 as SVGAGI. CDR3 length: 14 residues. CDR3 loop: CASSSIGTTGELFF.

J is TRBJ2-1 and V is TRBV5-1; TCRdb's assignment of TRBD1 cannot be checked, as there is no DNA. CDR3 length equals 14 residues. Germline V CDR1 and CDR2: SGHRS, YFSETQ. CDR3 in amino acids: CASSPGTGDNEQFF.

This chain uses TRBV20-1 with TRBJ2-7; TCRdb returns TRBD1, unconfirmable since there is no DNA. From germline, CDR1 is DFQATT and CDR2 SNEGSKA (reference sequence). The CDR3 consists of 14 residues. CDR3 sequence reads: CSARDQGGLYEQYF.

The gene calls are TRBV7-9 and TRBJ2-7; TCRdb returns TRBD2, unconfirmable since there is no DNA. Germline lookup yields CDR1 SEHNR and CDR2 FQNEAQ (reference sequence). This CDR3 has 18 amino acids. This CDR3 is CASSSLAGEASGSYEQYF.

The genes are TRBV4-1 and TRBJ2-1; TCRdb lists TRBD1, though no DNA is available to test this call. This CDR3 spans 15 amino acids. Germline assignment: CDR1 MGHRA and CDR2 YSYEKL. The CDR3 loop is CASSQGTGGNNEQFF.

The gene calls are TRBV6-5 and TRBJ1-1; absent DNA, TCRdb's TRBD1 call cannot be checked. Germline V gene lookup returns CDR1 MNHEY and CDR2 SVGAGI. This CDR3 contains 14 residues. The chain's CDR3 is CASSYSQGNTEAFF.

The rearrangement links TRBV24-1 to TRBJ1-1; the TCRdb call, TRBD1, lacks DNA for checking. This CDR3 region has 13 residues. CDR1 is KGHDR, CDR2 SFDVKD, per germline. The chain's CDR3 is CATSDHRGTEAFF.

The rearrangement joins TRBV27 to TRBJ2-5; TCRdb's D call, TRBD1, is unchecked because there is no DNA. The CDR3 sequence is 15 residues long. The V gene's germline CDR1 is MNHEY and CDR2 SMNVEV (reference sequence). This chain's CDR3 is CASSPWTGSQETQYF.

The V call is TRBV7-9, the J call TRBJ2-5. The germline V gene has CDR1 SEHNR and CDR2 FQNEAQ (reference sequence). The CDR3 sequence is 11 residues long. This CDR3 reads CASSDRETQYF.